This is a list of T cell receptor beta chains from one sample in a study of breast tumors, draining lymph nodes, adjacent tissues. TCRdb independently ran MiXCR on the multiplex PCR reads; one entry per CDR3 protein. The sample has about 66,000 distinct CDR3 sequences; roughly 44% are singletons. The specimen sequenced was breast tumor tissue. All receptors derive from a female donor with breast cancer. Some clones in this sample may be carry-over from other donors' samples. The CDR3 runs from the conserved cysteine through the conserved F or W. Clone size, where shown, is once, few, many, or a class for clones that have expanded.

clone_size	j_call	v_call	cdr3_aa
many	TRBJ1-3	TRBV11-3	CASSQGTPSSGNTIYF
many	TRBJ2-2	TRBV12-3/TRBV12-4	CASTPPLATGELFF
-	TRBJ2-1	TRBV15	CVTSREQGAYNGQFF
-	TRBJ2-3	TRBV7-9	CASSRTPQTSGGRTDTQYF
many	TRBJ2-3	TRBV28	CASSRESTDTQYF
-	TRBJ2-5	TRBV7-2	CASMRGGGKTQYF
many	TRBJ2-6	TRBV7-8	CASSLLAGGPTGANVLTF
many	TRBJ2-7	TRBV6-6	CASSYQGTTYEQYF
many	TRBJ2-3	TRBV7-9	CASSYRTGVYTDTQYF
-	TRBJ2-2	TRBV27	CARRGERDGGGELFF
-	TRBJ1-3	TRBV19	CASSIDAVSGNTTYF
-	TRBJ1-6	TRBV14	CASSLWGRSPLHF
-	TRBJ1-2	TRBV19	CASSRVGYTF
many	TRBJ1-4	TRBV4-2	CASSQPDSNEKLFF
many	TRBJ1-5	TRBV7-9	CASSPQGRDQPQHF
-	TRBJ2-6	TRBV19	CASSIALTGTGGPGATVLTF